This passage covers 28 T cell receptor beta chains from one sample sequenced in a study of CD8+CD57+ T cells in acquired aplastic anemia. The TCR beta profiling, which covered VDJ combination and CDR3 sequence, was carried out using genomic DNA as the template. TCRdb redid the calling of the reads with MiXCR, one entry per CDR3 protein. Of about 400,000 distinct CDR3 sequences listed, 65% to 75% were seen once; the top ten hold under 5%. What was sequenced was sorted CD4+, CD8+, or CD8+CD57+ T cells (not recorded which) from PBMCs. These receptors came from a human donor in good health, serving as a control.

CDR3 DNA sequence: TGCAGTGCTAGAGATGAGGGTGAGGATGGCTACACCTTC. This translates into CSARDEGEDGYTF. The chain uses TRBV20-1 and TRBJ1-2; D uncertain. Germline CDR1 DFQATT, CDR2 SNEGSKA (reference sequence). The CDR3 loop spans 13 amino acids. The V and J ends lost 0 bases and 6 bases respectively, with 11 bases between them.

The rearrangement joins TRBV20-1 to TRBJ2-1; possible D gene TRBD1, 5 bases. The length of the CDR3 is 14 residues. Deletions cut 3 bases from V and 9 bases from J, with 18 bases between. CDR1 and CDR2 (germline): DFQATT, SNEGSKA (reference sequence). Written as DNA, the CDR3 is TGCAGTGCTAGCGATGGCCCAGGGAACACTGAGCAGTTCTTC. Translating gives CSASDGPGNTEQFF.

CDR3 protein: CASSLGGRPGELFF. CDR3 sequence (DNA): TGTGCCAGCAGCTTAGGTGGCCGACCCGGGGAGCTGTTTTTT. The V gene is TRBV7-4, the J gene TRBJ2-2; D is uncertain. Germline V gene data show CDR1 as SGHVT and CDR2 as SQSDAQ. With 1 base removed from V and 6 bases from J, the gap between germline ends came to 9 bases. The CDR3 covers 14 residues.

Concerning this clonotype itself: A junction boundary mismatches the germline segment, possibly from a read error. The V call is TRBV7-8, the J call TRBJ2-7, with 16 nucleotides matching TRBD2. The CDR3 consists of 14 residues. The germline V gene encodes CDR1 SGHVS and CDR2 FQNEAQ. The CDR3 nucleotides are TGTGCCAGCAGCGTCGGGACTAGCGGGGGGGAGAACCGCTTC. Translated, it gives CASSVGTSGGENRF.

To note about this clonotype: Compared with germline, one end of the junction differs, possibly owing to a read error. The rearrangement links TRBV5-1 to TRBJ2-5; D remains unclear. Germline-derived CDR1 and CDR2 are SGHRS and YFSETQ. CDR3 length: 13 amino acids. The CDR3 spells CASSFLPTEAQYF. The CDR3 DNA reads TGTGCCAGCAGCTTCCTGCCAACAGAGGCCCAGTACTTC.

This clonotype was seen many times. The chain links TRBV25-1 to TRBJ2-5; 10 bases line up with TRBD1. The ends lost 6 bases at V and 5 bases at J; junction bases unmatched: 15. The CDR3 spans 17 residues. From germline, CDR1 is MGHDK and CDR2 SYGVNS. In nucleotides, the CDR3 is TGTGCCAGCAGGGGTGATTTCCGGGACAGGGGTAGGGAGACCCAGTACTTC. It encodes CASRGDFRDRGRETQYF.

The count of this clonotype is one. The J gene is TRBJ2-1, the V gene TRBV7-2; D may be TRBD2 (5 bases). The CDR3 consists of 15 residues. CDR1 and CDR2 from the germline V gene are SGHTA and FQGNSA. Trimming left V 5 bases short and J 7 bases short, with 18 bases between. DNA of the CDR3: TGTGCCAGCAGCCTAGGAAGGACTCTGGGTAATGAGCAGTTCTTC. Protein: CASSLGRTLGNEQFF.

This chain joins TRBV20-1 and TRBJ1-5, with no clear D. This CDR3 comprises 15 residues. Trimming removed 3 bases at V and 0 bases at J, with 12 bases between. The germline V gene encodes CDR1 DFQATT and CDR2 SNEGSKA (reference sequence). In DNA form, the CDR3 reads TGCAGTGCTAGTCGAGGGCAGAGTAGCAATCAGCCCCAGCATTTT. Translation: CSASRGQSSNQPQHF.

The chain combines TRBV12-3 or TRBV12-4 with TRBJ1-2; D is ambiguous. The germline V and J ends were trimmed by 5 bases and 6 bases, with 16 bases remaining between them. This CDR3 comprises 14 residues. DNA for the CDR3: TGTGCCAGCAGTGCTAGTCGGAGGGTCCATGGCTACACCTTC. Translating it yields CASSASRRVHGYTF.

Comments on this clonotype: The junction departs from germline at one end; a sequencing error may be responsible. The V call is TRBV7-2, the J call TRBJ1-2; maybe TRBD1 (6 bases). CDR3 size: 13 residues. The V gene's germline CDR1 is SGHTA and CDR2 FQGNSA. The CDR3, as DNA: TGTGCCAGCAGCCCCTCACGGACAGCTGGCCACAACTTC. Its translation: CASSPSRTAGHNF.

The chain joins TRBV19 to TRBJ1-5; D is unresolved. CDR3 length: 13 amino acids. The germline CDR1 and CDR2 sequences are LNHDA and SQIVND (reference sequence). With 8 bases removed from V and 14 bases from J, the gap between germline ends came to 22 bases. The CDR3 DNA reads as TGTGCCAGTCCGGCCAGAGGACTAGCCTACGAGCATTTT. It specifies CASPARGLAYEHF. The full variable domain, with the rest looked up from reference TRBV19 and TRBJ1-5, is DGGITQSPKYLFRKEGQNVTLSCEQNLNHDAMYWYRQDPGQGLRLIYYSQIVNDFQKGDIAEGYSVSREKKESFPLTVTSAQKNPTAFYLCASPARGLAYEHFGDGTRLSIL.

For this clonotype: At one boundary the junction diverges from the germline segment, which might be a read error. The rearrangement uses TRBV7-2 and TRBJ2-7, with D unclear. Per germline, CDR1 SGHTA and CDR2 FQGNSA. This CDR3 contains 14 residues. The CDR3 protein is CASSLGTWTTDTQF. The CDR3 coding sequence is TGTGCCAGCAGCTTAGGTACGTGGACCACAGATACGCAGTTC.

V usage is TRBV29-1 and J usage is TRBJ1-2; tentative D call: TRBD1 (5 bases). Germline values: CDR1 SQVTM, CDR2 ANQGSEA. The CDR3 spans 11 residues. V lost 5 bases and J 6 bases, leaving 10 bases between the germline ends. The CDR3 sequence is CSVSIRDGYTF. The CDR3 coding sequence is TGCAGCGTTTCCATCAGGGATGGCTACACCTTC.

The gene calls are TRBV20-1 and TRBJ2-7; D perhaps matches TRBD1 (6 bases). Germline CDR1 DFQATT, CDR2 SNEGSKA (reference sequence). The CDR3 runs to 13 residues. Trimming took 6 bases from V and 0 from J, leaving 12 bases between them. The CDR3 is CSAPKDSSYEQYF. The DNA for the CDR3 is TGCAGTGCGCCGAAGGACAGCTCCTACGAGCAGTACTTC.

The sample holds many counts of this clonotype. The chain is built from TRBV10-3 and TRBJ2-1; D gene uncertain. The CDR3 length is 12 residues. V lost 8 bases and J 6 bases, leaving 11 bases between the germline ends. Germline CDR1 is ENHRY and CDR2 is SYGVKD. This CDR3 reads CAIGSLPNEQFF. Written as DNA, the CDR3 is TGTGCCATCGGTTCCCTCCCCAATGAGCAGTTCTTC.

On this clonotype itself: The junction departs from the called germline gene at one end, perhaps through a read error. CDR3 in DNA: TGTGCCAGCAGTGAAGTATCTGGGGCCAACGTCCTGACTTTCTGG. This gives the protein CASSEVSGANVLTFW. This chain connects TRBV2 to TRBJ1-1, with D possibly matching TRBD1 (5 bases). This CDR3 comprises 15 residues. Germline lookup yields CDR1 SNHLY and CDR2 FYNNEI.

Worth noting for this clonotype: Likely a read error: the CDR3 ends without its conserved phenylalanine or tryptophan. The limits of the CDR3 on the DNA are not certain, so only TCRdb's listed CDR3 is given. The chain is built from TRBV2 and TRBJ1-1. The CDR3 contains 12 residues when both ends are counted. Germline CDR1 and CDR2: SNHLY and FYNNEI. The CDR3: CASSPHGEVDYV.

The count of this clonotype is one. V is TRBV12-3 or TRBV12-4 and J is TRBJ2-1; D possibly corresponds to TRBD2 (6 bases). V dropped 7 bases and J dropped 0 bases, with 16 bases sitting between them. The length of the CDR3 is 16 residues. CDR3 DNA sequence: TGTGCCAGCAATATTGCGGGGCGCGGCTCCTACAATGAGCAGTTCTTC. This translates into CASNIAGRGSYNEQFF.

Comment on this clonotype: The conserved phenylalanine or tryptophan normally closing the CDR3 is absent here, so this likely arose from a read error. No DNA is shown, since the ends of the CDR3 on it are uncertain; the CDR3 is the one TCRdb lists. V is TRBV9 and J is TRBJ2-6; the listed D gene, TRBD1, was not tested against the DNA. In germline, CDR1 is SGDLS, CDR2 YYNGEE. The CDR3 length is 15 residues, termini included. This CDR3 reads CASSTQGSSTKVFFV.

In regard to this clonotype: A read error may account for a junction end that differs from germline. The chain has TRBV7-9 and TRBJ1-1; 7 bases map to TRBD1. CDR1 and CDR2 (germline): SEHNR, FQNEAQ (reference sequence). CDR3 size: 14 residues. DNA for the CDR3: TGTGCCAGCAGCTTAGCTCGGGACAGAACAATCAGCCCCTTT. Translating it yields CASSLARDRTISPF.

The chain carries TRBV7-9 and TRBJ2-3; D call uncertain. This CDR3 is 15 amino acids long. CDR1 SEHNR and CDR2 FQNEAQ come from the germline V gene (reference sequence). V lost 5 bases, J lost 2 bases, and 14 bases lay in between. Here the CDR3 DNA reads TGTGCCAGCAGCCCGTCCGGGTATGCCACAGATACGCAGTATTTT. Its protein product is CASSPSGYATDTQYF.

This clonotype was observed a single time. The chain employs TRBV13 and TRBJ1-2; 9 positions agree with TRBD1. Looked up from germline, CDR1 is PRHDT and CDR2 is FYEKMQ (reference sequence). V lost 3 bases, J lost 8 bases, and 7 bases stayed unmatched. This CDR3 is built from 14 residues. The CDR3 DNA sequence: TGTGCCAGCAGCTTGGACAGGGGACTTGGAGGCTACACCTTC. It is translated as CASSLDRGLGGYTF.

The table lists this clonotype with many counts. The chain combines TRBV12-3 or TRBV12-4 with TRBJ1-4, with D hard to call. The CDR3 is 14 residues long. V was pared by 0 bases and J by 0 bases, with 2 bases between. Here the CDR3 reads CASSLAATNEKLFF. As DNA, the CDR3 is TGTGCCAGCAGTTTAGCTGCAACTAATGAAAAACTGTTTTTT.

This clonotype was observed at least ten times. The CDR3 is CASSRQGTGSPLHF. CDR3 sequence (DNA): TGTGCCAGCAGTCGACAGGGGACAGGGTCACCCCTCCACTTT. The V gene is TRBV12-3 or TRBV12-4, the J gene TRBJ1-6; TRBD1 matches at 9 bases. This CDR3 comprises 14 residues. The junction had 6 bases not matched to a gene; V was cut back by 5 bases and J by 10 bases.

Ten or more counts support this clonotype. The chain is built from TRBV6-4 and TRBJ2-7; 8 bases match TRBD1. The V gene end was trimmed by 0 bases and the J gene end by 4 bases; junction bases not matched to a gene: 26. The germline gives CDR1 MRHNA, CDR2 SNTAGT. CDR3 length: 22 amino acids. CDR3 DNA sequence: TGTGCCAGCAGTGACTCGTACCCACGACAGGGGTCGGCGACCACTCTATGGTACGAGCAGTACTTC. Protein: CASSDSYPRQGSATTLWYEQYF.

The chain joins TRBV12-3 or TRBV12-4 to TRBJ1-5, with 8 bases fitting TRBD1. Trimming at V came to 2 bases and at J to 2 bases, leaving 2 bases not matched to a gene. The CDR3 has 15 residues. CDR3: CASSLSDRGNQPQHF. The CDR3 DNA reads TGTGCCAGCAGTTTATCGGACAGGGGCAATCAGCCCCAGCATTTT.

This sequence joins TRBV20-1 and TRBJ2-1; 13 bases match TRBD2. Germline CDR1 is DFQATT and CDR2 is SNEGSKA (reference sequence). This CDR3 comprises 14 residues. Trimming took 5 bases from V and 9 from J; bases not matched to a gene: 7. Here the CDR3 DNA reads TGCAGTGCTCCTAGGACTAGCGGGAGTGGTGAGCAGTTCTTC. The encoded protein is CSAPRTSGSGEQFF.

A word on this clonotype: No DNA is shown, since the ends of the CDR3 on it are uncertain; the CDR3 is the one TCRdb lists. The gene calls are TRBV7-2 and TRBJ2-1; the table's D call of TRBD1 was not tested on the DNA. CDR1 SGHTA and CDR2 FQGNSA come from the germline V gene. The CDR3 is made up of 14 amino acids, end residues included. CDR3 amino acids: CASTGPGSLHFGFF.